Listed below are T cell receptor beta chains from one sample, sequenced in a study of neurological immune-mediated disorders. TCRdb re-derived calls from the 5' RACE reads in MiXCR, one entry per CDR3 protein. The table records about 21,000 distinct CDR3 sequences, about 6.2% of them present only once. The sample comprised CD8+ T cells from blood. Receptors originate from a man between 18 and 29 years old in good health. Each CDR3 is given with its conserved first and last residue. The D gene is left open where the match is weak. The size entry gives once, few, many, or a class for an expanded clone.

D gene,J gene,V gene,clone size,CDR3 protein,CDR3 DNA
NA,TRBJ2-1,TRBV27,many,CASSFPGNEQFF,TGTGCCAGCAGTTTTCCCGGCAATGAGCAGTTCTTC
TRBD1,TRBJ2-1,TRBV29-1,medium-sized,CSSGQALYNEQFF,TGCAGCTCAGGACAGGCCCTCTACAATGAGCAGTTCTTC
NA,TRBJ1-1,TRBV7-7,few,CASSRNREDTEAFF,TGTGCTAGCAGCCGTAACAGGGAGGACACTGAAGCTTTCTTT
NA,TRBJ2-7,TRBV15,many,CATSSYSGSYEQYF,TGTGCCACCAGCTCCTACTCCGGGTCCTACGAGCAGTACTTC
TRBD1,TRBJ2-4,TRBV27,many,CASSLSGGVRNIQYF,TGTGCCAGCAGTTTATCAGGGGGCGTAAGAAACATTCAGTACTTC
NA,TRBJ2-2,TRBV29-1,many,CSVVSEDRINTGELFF,TGCAGCGTTGTGTCCGAGGATCGAATTAACACCGGGGAGCTGTTTTTT
NA,TRBJ2-7,TRBV6-2/TRBV6-3,many,CASSPGRSSYEQYF,TGTGCCAGTTCCCCCGGTAGGAGCTCCTACGAGCAGTACTTC
NA,TRBJ2-3,TRBV6-6,many,CASSSGSSTDTQYF,TGTGCCAGCAGTAGCGGCTCTAGCACAGATACGCAGTATTTT
NA,TRBJ1-5,TRBV5-1,many,CASSPSYGSASQPQHF,TGCGCCAGCAGCCCCAGCTATGGTTCTGCTAGTCAGCCCCAGCATTTT
NA,TRBJ2-2,TRBV7-9,many,CASSTWEGDTGELFF,TGTGCCAGCAGTACCTGGGAAGGGGACACCGGGGAGCTGTTTTTT
TRBD2,TRBJ2-5,TRBV5-1,many,CASTYEDSGGETQYF,TGCGCCAGCACCTATGAGGATAGCGGGGGGGAGACCCAGTACTTC
NA,TRBJ2-3,TRBV5-1,many,CASTASPADTQYF,TGCGCCAGCACCGCCTCCCCCGCAGATACGCAGTATTTT
TRBD1,TRBJ2-2,TRBV7-9,many,CASSSLTGGNTGELFF,TGTGCCAGCAGCTCTTTGACAGGGGGGAACACCGGGGAGCTGTTTTTT
TRBD2,TRBJ2-2,TRBV13,many,CASSQDRAGLAGTTGELFF,TGTGCCAGCAGCCAAGACAGGGCCGGACTAGCGGGGACCACCGGGGAGCTGTTTTTT
NA,TRBJ2-5,TRBV7-2,many,CASSSIKLGQGFLETQYF,TGTGCCAGCAGCTCCATTAAGCTCGGGCAGGGTTTCTTAGAGACCCAGTACTTC